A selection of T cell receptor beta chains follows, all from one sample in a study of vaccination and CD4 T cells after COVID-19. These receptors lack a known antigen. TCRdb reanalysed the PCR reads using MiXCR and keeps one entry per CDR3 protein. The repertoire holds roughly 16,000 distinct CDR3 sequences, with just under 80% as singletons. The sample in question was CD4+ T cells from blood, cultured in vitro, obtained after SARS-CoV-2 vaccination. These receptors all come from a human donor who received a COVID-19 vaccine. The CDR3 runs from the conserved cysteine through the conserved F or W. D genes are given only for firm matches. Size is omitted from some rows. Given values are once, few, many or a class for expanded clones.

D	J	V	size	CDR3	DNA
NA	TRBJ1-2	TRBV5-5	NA	CASSLVGNGYTF	TGTGCCAGCAGCTTGGTTGGTAACGGCTACACCTTC
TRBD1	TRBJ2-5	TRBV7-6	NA	CASSLVRTGIETQYF	TGTGCCAGCAGCTTAGTGAGGACAGGGATAGAGACCCAGTACTTC
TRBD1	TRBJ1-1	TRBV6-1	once	CASSQTQGARGTEAFF	TGTGCCAGCAGTCAAACACAGGGGGCGCGGGGCACTGAAGCTTTCTTT
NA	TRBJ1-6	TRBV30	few	CAWSVWGSYNSPLHF	TGTGCCTGGAGTGTATGGGGCTCCTATAATTCACCCCTCCACTTT
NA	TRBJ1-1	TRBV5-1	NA	CASSPDPDNTEAFF	TGCGCCAGCAGCCCGGACCCGGATAACACTGAAGCTTTCTTT
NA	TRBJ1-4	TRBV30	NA	CAWSQGRTNEKLFF	TGTGCCTGGAGCCAGGGTAGGACTAATGAAAAACTGTTTTTT
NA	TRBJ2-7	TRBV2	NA	CASSDGQGYPYEQYF	TGTGCCAGCAGTGACGGGCAGGGGTACCCCTACGAGCAGTACTTC
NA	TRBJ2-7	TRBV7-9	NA	CASSLGLGTIYEQYF	TGTGCCAGCAGCTTAGGGCTCGGGACAATTTACGAGCAGTACTTC
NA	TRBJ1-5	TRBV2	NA	CASRDVGGSNQPQHF	TGTGCCAGCAGGGATGTAGGGGGTTCAAATCAGCCCCAGCATTTT
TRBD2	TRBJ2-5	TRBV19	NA	CASSSTSGETQYF	TGTGCCAGTAGTTCGACTAGCGGGGAGACCCAGTACTTC
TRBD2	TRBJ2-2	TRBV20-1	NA	CSAAGGLTANTGELFF	TGCAGTGCAGCGGGGGGCCTTACTGCGAACACCGGGGAGCTGTTTTTT
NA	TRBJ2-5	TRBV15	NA	CATSRDIASQETQYF	TGTGCCACCAGCCGGGACATCGCAAGTCAAGAGACCCAGTACTTC
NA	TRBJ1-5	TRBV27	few	CASSLYRAGNQPQHF	TGTGCCAGCAGTTTATACAGGGCGGGAAATCAGCCCCAGCATTTT
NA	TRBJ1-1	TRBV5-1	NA	CASSLGSGTTEAFF	TGCGCCAGCAGCTTGGGGTCAGGGACCACTGAAGCTTTCTTT
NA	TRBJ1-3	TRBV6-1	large	CASTYGGSRPGNTIYF	TGTGCCAGCACCTACGGGGGAAGCCGCCCTGGAAACACCATATATTTT
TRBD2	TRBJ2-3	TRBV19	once	CASSKGLAGGQEDTQYF	TGTGCCAGTAGTAAGGGACTAGCGGGGGGGCAGGAAGATACGCAGTATTTT
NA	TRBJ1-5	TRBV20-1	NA	CSAGGGFGQPQHF	TGCAGTGCTGGGGGGGGGTTCGGTCAGCCCCAGCATTTT
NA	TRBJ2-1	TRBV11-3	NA	CASSLDHNEQFF	TGTGCCAGCAGCTTAGACCACAATGAGCAGTTCTTC
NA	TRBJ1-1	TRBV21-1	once	CASSTRARRIGNTEAFF	TGTGCCAGCAGCACCCGGGCTCGAAGGATAGGAAACACTGAAGCTTTCTTT
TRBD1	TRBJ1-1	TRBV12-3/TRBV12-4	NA	CASSFGTAGTEAFF	TGTGCCAGCAGTTTTGGGACAGCCGGCACTGAAGCTTTCTTT
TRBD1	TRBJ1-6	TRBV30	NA	CAWSIGTGPSPLHF	TGTGCCTGGAGTATAGGGACAGGGCCTTCACCCCTCCACTTT
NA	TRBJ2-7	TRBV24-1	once	CATGNGDEQYF	TGTGCCACCGGGAACGGGGACGAGCAGTACTTC
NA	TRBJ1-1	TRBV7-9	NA	CASSLGGGGTEAFF	TGTGCCAGCAGCTTAGGAGGGGGAGGGACTGAAGCTTTCTTT
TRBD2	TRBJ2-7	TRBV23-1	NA	CASSQTTRRTSGGVYEQYF	TGCGCCAGCAGTCAAACCACAAGAAGGACTAGCGGGGGGGTTTACGAGCAGTACTTC
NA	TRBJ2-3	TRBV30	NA	CAWSTTRSTDTQYF	TGTGCCTGGAGTACTACCCGGAGCACAGATACGCAGTATTTT